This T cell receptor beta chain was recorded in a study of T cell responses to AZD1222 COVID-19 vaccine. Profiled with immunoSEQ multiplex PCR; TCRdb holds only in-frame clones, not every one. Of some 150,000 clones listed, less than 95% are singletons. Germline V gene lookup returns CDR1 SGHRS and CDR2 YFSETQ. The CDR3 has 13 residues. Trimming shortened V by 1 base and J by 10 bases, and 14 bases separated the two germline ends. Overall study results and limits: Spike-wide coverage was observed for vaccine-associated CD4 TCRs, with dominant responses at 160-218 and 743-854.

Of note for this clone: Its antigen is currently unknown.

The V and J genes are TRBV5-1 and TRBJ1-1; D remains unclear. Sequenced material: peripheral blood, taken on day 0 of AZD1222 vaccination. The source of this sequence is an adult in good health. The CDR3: CASSLTVTSGAFF. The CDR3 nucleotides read TGCGCCAGCAGCTTGACCGTCACCAGTGGAGCTTTCTTT. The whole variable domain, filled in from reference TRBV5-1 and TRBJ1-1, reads KAGVTQTPRYLIKTRGQQVTLSCSPISGHRSVSWYQQTPGQGLQFLFEYFSETQRNKGNFPGRFSGRQFSNSRSEMNVSTLELGDSALYLCASSLTVTSGAFFGQGTRLTVV.